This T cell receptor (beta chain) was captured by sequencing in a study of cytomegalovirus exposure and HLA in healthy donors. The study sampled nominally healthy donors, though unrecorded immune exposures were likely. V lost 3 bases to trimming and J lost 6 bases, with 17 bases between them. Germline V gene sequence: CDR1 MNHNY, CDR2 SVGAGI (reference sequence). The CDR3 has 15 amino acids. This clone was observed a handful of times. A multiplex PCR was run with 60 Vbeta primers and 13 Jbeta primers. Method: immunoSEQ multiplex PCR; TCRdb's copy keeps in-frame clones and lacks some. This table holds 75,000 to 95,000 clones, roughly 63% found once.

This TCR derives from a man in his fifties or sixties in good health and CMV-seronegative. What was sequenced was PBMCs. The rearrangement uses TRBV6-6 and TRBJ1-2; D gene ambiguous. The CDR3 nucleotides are TGTGCCAGCAGTTATACTCAGGAGGGCGCGGATGGCTACACCTTC. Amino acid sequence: CASSYTQEGADGYTF.